Listed here are 24 T cell receptor beta chains from one sample, sequenced in a study of shared clonotypes between healthy human individuals. Method: immunoSEQ multiplex PCR; TCRdb's copy keeps in-frame clones and lacks some. Of a few million clones in the sample, 90% to 97% were seen once. Source material: naive CD4+ T cells sorted from blood. This sample's subset: CD45RA+ positively selected. The receptor source for this set is a man aged 18 to 35 in good health.

The V and J genes are TRBV27 and TRBJ2-2, with a tentative D call TRBD2 (6 bases). Germline CDR1 and CDR2: MNHEY and SMNVEV (reference sequence). The CDR3 has 15 residues. Trimming pared 2 bases from V and 5 bases from J, leaving 12 bases between. The CDR3 nucleotides are TGTGCCAGCAGTTTAGGCTTAGCGGTTACCGGGGAGCTGTTTTTT. This gives the protein CASSLGLAVTGELFF.

The rearrangement uses TRBV5-6 and TRBJ1-1; a weak D match, TRBD1 (5 bases). This CDR3 spans 14 amino acids. Looked up from germline, CDR1 is SGHDT and CDR2 is YYEEEE. Trimming took off 4 bases at V and 2 bases at J, with 12 bases between the two ends. CDR3 DNA: TGTGCCAGCAGCCGCGACAGAAGAAACACTGAAGCTTTCTTT. This encodes CASSRDRRNTEAFF.

This clone was observed a single time. J is TRBJ1-6 and V is TRBV30, with 9 bases lining up with TRBD1. Germline CDR1 is GTSNPN and CDR2 is SVGIG (reference sequence). V shed 5 bases and J 5 bases; nucleotides not matched to a gene: 1. The CDR3 is 13 amino acids. The CDR3 DNA is TGTGCCTGGGGGACAGGGAATAATTCACCCCTCCACTTT. This gives the protein CAWGTGNNSPLHF.

The V call is TRBV18, the J call TRBJ1-1; the match to TRBD1 covers 7 bases. The CDR3 extends over 14 amino acids. CDR1 and CDR2 (germline): KGHSH, LQKENI. Unmatched junction bases numbered 15, after V lost 6 bases and J lost 11 bases. The CDR3 DNA reads TGTGCCAGCTCTCATCCGGGACAGACGACTCCTGCTTTCTTT. As protein: CASSHPGQTTPAFF.

The chain couples TRBV5-1 to TRBJ1-5; D unclear. Germline V gene data show CDR1 as SGHRS and CDR2 as YFSETQ. The germline V and J ends were trimmed by 0 bases and 3 bases, with 7 bases remaining between them. The CDR3 extends over 14 amino acids. CDR3 in amino acids: CASSLGPDNQPQHF. Written as DNA, the CDR3 is TGCGCCAGCAGCTTGGGGCCAGACAATCAGCCCCAGCATTTT.

V gene TRBV18 combines with J gene TRBJ1-5; D is possibly TRBD1 (6 bases). CDR1 is KGHSH and CDR2 is LQKENI in the germline V gene. Trimming stripped 5 bases from V and 0 bases from J, with 11 bases between. This CDR3 spans 15 amino acids. CDR3: CASSLTGDSNQPQHF. Here the CDR3 DNA reads TGTGCCAGCTCATTGACAGGAGATAGCAATCAGCCCCAGCATTTT.

This chain connects TRBV6-6 to TRBJ2-5; 7 bases map to TRBD2. V gave up 2 bases and J gave up 3 bases; unmatched junction bases: 6. CDR1 is MNHNY and CDR2 is SVGAGI in the germline V gene (reference sequence). The CDR3 covers 15 residues. The CDR3, as DNA: TGTGCCAGCAGTTACGTGGGAGGGCAAAAAGAGACCCAGTACTTC. It translates to CASSYVGGQKETQYF.

The chain's CDR3 is CASRPTENTGELFF. The CDR3 coding sequence is TGTGCCAGCAGACCGACAGAGAACACCGGGGAGCTGTTTTTT. V gene TRBV6-4 combines with J gene TRBJ2-2, with D possibly being TRBD1 (5 bases). Germline CDR1 MRHNA, CDR2 SNTAGT. This CDR3 region has 14 residues. V was clipped by 6 bases and J by 1 base, with 9 bases between them.

The chain links TRBV10-3 to TRBJ2-3; 10 bases match TRBD2. The germline CDR1 and CDR2 sequences are ENHRY and SYGVKD. With 3 bases clipped from V and 5 bases from J, the junction kept 5 bases outside the gene matches. The CDR3 extends over 15 amino acids. The CDR3 spells CAISDSSGRGDTQYF. As DNA, the CDR3 is TGTGCCATCAGTGATTCAAGCGGGAGGGGAGATACGCAGTATTTT.

For this clone: At the DNA level, this CDR3 is encoded by other sequences in the same sample as well. J is TRBJ1-2 and V is TRBV28, with TRBD1 as a possible D gene (5 bases). This CDR3 is 13 amino acids long. Germline CDR1 reads MDHEN; CDR2 reads SYDVKM. V was cut by 2 bases and J by 4 bases, with 8 bases left in between. CDR3 sequence (DNA): TGTGCCAGCAGTTTACAGGGTGGCTATGGCTACACCTTC. Translated: CASSLQGGYGYTF.

The V and J genes are TRBV5-4 and TRBJ2-5, with 12 bases identical to TRBD2. The germline CDR1 and CDR2 sequences are SGHNT and YYREEE (reference sequence). This CDR3 contains 14 residues. Trimming took 4 bases from V and 4 from J; bases not matched to a gene: 2. The CDR3 DNA follows: TGTGCCAGCAGCCTGACTAGCGGGGGAGAGACCCAGTACTTC. Amino acids: CASSLTSGGETQYF. Looking up the rest from reference TRBV5-4 and TRBJ2-5 gives the full variable domain: ETGVTQSPTHLIKTRGQQVTLRCSSQSGHNTVSWYQQALGQGPQFIFQYYREEENGRGNFPPRFSGLQFPNYSSELNVNALELDDSALYLCASSLTSGGETQYFGPGTRLLVL.

DNA of the CDR3: TGTGCCAGCAGCTTACTAGCGGGGGCCGCCTACGAGCAGTACTTC. Translating gives CASSLLAGAAYEQYF. V is TRBV7-8 and J is TRBJ2-7, with 10 bases identical to TRBD2. Losses at the gene ends were 2 bases for V and 2 bases for J; bases not matched to a gene: 3. The CDR3 totals 15 residues. Per the germline V gene, CDR1 is SGHVS and CDR2 is FQNEAQ.

The chain carries TRBV5-1 and TRBJ2-2; 10 positions agree with TRBD2. CDR3 length: 15 residues. Germline CDR1 and CDR2: SGHRS and YFSETQ. The V segment lost 1 base and the J segment 11 bases; nucleotides outside the gene matches: 8. The CDR3, as DNA: TGCGCCAGCAGCTTGTCGGTAGCGGGAGGTCGTGAGCTGTTTTTT. It specifies CASSLSVAGGRELFF.

V gene TRBV7-8 combines with J gene TRBJ1-2, with 12 bases identical to TRBD1. The germline V gene encodes CDR1 SGHVS and CDR2 FQNEAQ. The CDR3 loop spans 14 amino acids. J was trimmed by 10 bases and V by 4 bases; bases with no gene match: 7. The CDR3 reads CASSYSGTGGDYTF. The CDR3 nucleotides read TGTGCCAGCAGCTACTCCGGGACAGGGGGCGACTACACCTTC.

This clone was seen a handful of times. DNA of the CDR3: TGTGCCAGTAGTCCGCCTCGAGTGAGCACTGAAGCTTTCTTT. Amino acids: CASSPPRVSTEAFF. The chain links TRBV19 to TRBJ1-1; no clear D gene. V gave up 5 bases and J gave up 4 bases, with 14 bases separating them. The V gene's germline CDR1 is LNHDA and CDR2 SQIVND (reference sequence). The CDR3 is 14 residues long. Together with reference TRBV19 and TRBJ1-1, the CDR3 gives the full variable domain: DGGITQSPKYLFRKEGQNVTLSCEQNLNHDAMYWYRQDPGQGLRLIYYSQIVNDFQKGDIAEGYSVSREKKESFPLTVTSAQKNPTAFYLCASSPPRVSTEAFFGQGTRLTVV.

This clone was picked up one time. The J gene is TRBJ2-5, the V gene TRBV19; 7 nucleotides line up with TRBD2. V shed 6 bases, J shed 5 bases, and the junction held 6 bases outside the gene matches. This CDR3 contains 13 residues. Germline V gene data show CDR1 as LNHDA and CDR2 as SQIVND (reference sequence). CDR3 sequence: CASRRRGGETQYF. In DNA, the CDR3 is TGTGCCAGTAGGAGGCGGGGAGGGGAGACCCAGTACTTC.

CDR3 nucleotide sequence: TGTGCCAGCAGTAATACTCTCAGGGTAGCGGGGGGTAGGGAGCAGTTCTTC. Protein product: CASSNTLRVAGGREQFF. The chain links TRBV7-6 to TRBJ2-1; the match to TRBD2 covers 10 bases. V shed 6 bases, J shed 10 bases, and the junction held 18 bases outside the gene matches. The CDR3 length is 17 residues. The V gene's germline CDR1 is SGHVS and CDR2 FNYEAQ. The full variable domain, its missing parts supplied by reference TRBV7-6 and TRBJ2-1, is GAGVSQSPRYKVTKRGQDVALRCDPISGHVSLYWYRQALGQGPEFLTYFNYEAQQDKSGLPNDRFSAERPEGSISTLTIQRTEQRDSAMYRCASSNTLRVAGGREQFFGPGTRLTVL.

This rearrangement joins TRBV2 to TRBJ1-6, with no clear D. Trimming removed 11 bases from V and 3 bases from J, with 8 bases in between. Germline V gives CDR1 SNHLY, CDR2 FYNNEI. CDR3 length equals 12 residues. CDR3 protein: CAGRRYNSPLHF. As DNA, the CDR3 is TGTGCCGGGCGTCGCTATAATTCACCCCTCCACTTT.

The CDR3: CASSLVNEAPSRGYTF. CDR3 bases: TGTGCCAGCAGCTTGGTCAACGAAGCCCCCTCCAGAGGCTACACCTTC. The chain couples TRBV5-4 to TRBJ1-2, with unresolved D. This CDR3 has 16 residues. Trimming took off 0 bases at V and 8 bases at J, with 20 bases between the two ends. The germline V gene encodes CDR1 SGHNT and CDR2 YYREEE (reference sequence).

The V gene is TRBV6-1, the J gene TRBJ1-5; the match to TRBD1 covers 8 bases. Germline-derived CDR1 and CDR2 are MNHNS and SASEGT. The CDR3 has 15 amino acids. J lost 4 bases, V lost 2 bases, and 4 bases had no gene match. CDR3 sequence reads: CASSEQTGDNQPQHF. CDR3 DNA: TGTGCCAGCAGTGAACAGACAGGGGATAATCAGCCCCAGCATTTT.

CDR3 residues: CASSEEAGPYSQFF. Here the CDR3 DNA reads TGTGCCAGCAGTGAAGAGGCAGGGCCCTATTCGCAGTTCTTC. V is TRBV2 and J is TRBJ2-1, with D tentatively TRBD1 (5 bases). Per the germline V gene, CDR1 is SNHLY and CDR2 is FYNNEI. This CDR3 contains 14 residues. Trimming pared 1 base from V and 12 bases from J, leaving 16 bases between. Based on the CDR3 plus reference TRBV2 and TRBJ2-1, the full variable domain is EPEVTQTPSHQVTQMGQEVILRCVPISNHLYFYWYRQILGQKVEFLVSFYNNEISEKSEIFDDQFSVERPDGSNFTLKIRSTKLEDSAMYFCASSEEAGPYSQFFGPGTRLTVL.

The chain uses TRBV5-6 and TRBJ2-1, with D maybe TRBD2 (6 bases). V was shortened by 3 bases and J by 2 bases, with 12 bases between the two germline ends. CDR3 length: 15 residues. In germline, CDR1 is SGHDT, CDR2 YYEEEE. Here the CDR3 DNA reads TGTGCCAGCAGCTCCGGGAGCTACGCCTACAATGAGCAGTTCTTC. Translated: CASSSGSYAYNEQFF.

The chain is built from TRBV5-4 and TRBJ2-1; D gene uncertain. There are 12 residues in the CDR3. CDR1 and CDR2 from the germline V gene are SGHNT and YYREEE (reference sequence). V was shortened by 4 bases and J by 7 bases, with 9 bases between the two germline ends. The CDR3 nucleotides are TGTGCCAGCAGCCGGATGGGGAATGAGCAGTTCTTC. Residues: CASSRMGNEQFF.

The V and J genes are TRBV9 and TRBJ1-2; D uncertain. V was trimmed by 4 bases and J by 3 bases, leaving 13 bases between them. The CDR3 is 14 amino acids. Germline loops: CDR1 SGDLS, CDR2 YYNGEE. The CDR3 loop reads CASSPRGVDYGYTF. Here the CDR3 DNA reads TGTGCCAGCAGCCCACGGGGTGTCGACTATGGCTACACCTTC. The full variable domain, rest sourced from reference TRBV9 and TRBJ1-2, is DSGVTQTPKHLITATGQRVTLRCSPRSGDLSVYWYQQSLDQGLQFLIQYYNGEERAKGNILERFSAQQFPDLHSELNLSSLELGDSALYFCASSPRGVDYGYTFGSGTRLTVV.